This passage covers 20 T cell receptor beta chains from one sample sequenced in a study of CD8 T cells in ankylosing spondylitis. Via MiXCR, TCRdb re-called the 5' RACE reads, giving one row per CDR3 protein. The table shows just under 550,000 distinct CDR3 sequences, with roughly 13% occurring only once. These TCRs' antigens remain unknown. Whole-study findings and limits: Ankylosing spondylitis blood appeared to carry a characteristic TCR beta motif of roughly 8 highly homologous variants.

The sequencing sample was made of blood, either unsorted or a sorted T cell fraction (not recorded which). The receptors derive from a male donor with ankylosing spondylitis.

This clonotype occurred many times. The J gene is TRBJ2-5, the V gene TRBV7-9; D not resolved. V dropped 3 bases and J dropped 1 base, with 6 bases sitting between them. The CDR3 covers 13 residues. Germline values: CDR1 SEHNR, CDR2 FQNEAQ (reference sequence). This chain's CDR3 is CASSFQAQETQYF. CDR3 DNA sequence: TGTGCCAGCAGCTTCCAGGCCCAAGAGACCCAGTACTTC.

In this sample, this clonotype turned up many times. The V call is TRBV7-8, the J call TRBJ2-3; 9 nucleotides align to TRBD2. CDR1 is SGHVS, CDR2 FQNEAQ, per germline. The CDR3 runs 16 residues. The trim removed 7 bases at V and 6 bases at J, leaving 14 bases unmatched. DNA of the CDR3: TGTGCCAGCACCCTAGGGAGCCTAGCGGGACTCGATACGCAGTATTTT. Amino acid sequence: CASTLGSLAGLDTQYF.

The J gene is TRBJ2-5, the V gene TRBV9; maybe TRBD1 (5 bases). This CDR3 region has 13 residues. Between the trimmed V and J ends, which lost 4 bases and 6 bases, there was a span of 13 bases. CDR1 SGDLS and CDR2 YYNGEE come from the germline V gene. CDR3 sequence reads: CASSSAGRQTQYF. The CDR3, as DNA: TGTGCCAGCAGCTCCGCAGGGCGGCAGACCCAGTACTTC.

This chain's CDR3 is CASSLQATLSYEQYF. The CDR3 DNA follows: TGTGCCAGCAGCTTACAGGCAACCCTTTCCTACGAGCAGTACTTC. This chain joins TRBV7-2 and TRBJ2-7; D not certain. The germline V gene encodes CDR1 SGHTA and CDR2 FQGNSA. This CDR3 comprises 15 residues. V was cut by 2 bases and J by 1 base, with 12 bases left in between.

About this clonotype itself: One junction end does not reproduce the germline sequence, and a read error may be involved. This chain connects TRBV5-1 to TRBJ2-1, with 9 positions matching TRBD1. The V gene's germline CDR1 is SGHRS and CDR2 YFSETQ. The CDR3 is made up of 12 amino acids. The CDR3 DNA reads as TGCGCCAGCACCCCTACCGGGACAGGGTTGATCTTC. Its translation is CASTPTGTGLIF. The full variable domain, rest sourced from reference TRBV5-1 and TRBJ2-1, is KAGVTQTPRYLIKTRGQQVTLSCSPISGHRSVSWYQQTPGQGLQFLFEYFSETQRNKGNFPGRFSGRQFSNSRSEMNVSTLELGDSALYLCASTPTGTGLIFGPGTRLTVL.

The chain employs TRBV4-2 and TRBJ2-1; 9 nucleotides align to TRBD2. In germline, CDR1 is LGHNA, CDR2 YNFKEQ. The CDR3 loop spans 16 amino acids. The V gene end was trimmed by 0 bases and the J gene end by 4 bases; junction bases not matched to a gene: 4. The CDR3 here is CASSQEGLAPYNEQFF. DNA of the CDR3: TGTGCCAGCAGCCAAGAAGGACTAGCGCCTTACAATGAGCAGTTCTTC.

This clonotype occurred many times. J is TRBJ2-4 and V is TRBV2; a weak D match, TRBD2 (7 bases). CDR3 size: 15 residues. The germline V gene encodes CDR1 SNHLY and CDR2 FYNNEI. V lost 4 bases and J lost 2, with 12 bases in between. CDR3 in amino acids: CASSAGGQTKNIQYF. The CDR3 DNA reads as TGTGCCAGCAGTGCCGGGGGGCAAACCAAAAACATTCAGTACTTC. The whole variable domain, filled in from reference TRBV2 and TRBJ2-4, reads EPEVTQTPSHQVTQMGQEVILRCVPISNHLYFYWYRQILGQKVEFLVSFYNNEISEKSEIFDDQFSVERPDGSNFTLKIRSTKLEDSAMYFCASSAGGQTKNIQYFGAGTRLSVL.

This clonotype has just a few counts. This CDR3 reads CASNDKLDTEAFF. In DNA form, the CDR3 reads TGTGCCAGCAACGACAAACTTGACACTGAAGCTTTCTTT. This chain joins TRBV25-1 and TRBJ1-1; D gene uncertain. Germline assignment: CDR1 MGHDK and CDR2 SYGVNS. The V end lost 7 bases, the J end lost 3 bases, and 12 bases lay between the germline ends. The CDR3 is made up of 13 amino acids. Drawing the rest from reference TRBV25-1 and TRBJ1-1, the complete variable domain is EADIYQTPRYLVIGTGKKITLECSQTMGHDKMYWYQQDPGMELHLIHYSYGVNSTEKGDLSSESTVSRIRTEHFPLTLESARPSHTSQYLCASNDKLDTEAFFGQGTRLTVV.

This clonotype was seen many times. The rearrangement joins TRBV5-1 to TRBJ1-2; 8 bases match TRBD1. This CDR3 comprises 14 residues. V lost 0 bases to trimming and J lost 6 bases; unmatched junction nucleotides: 4. Germline assignment: CDR1 SGHRS and CDR2 YFSETQ. The CDR3 DNA reads TGCGCCAGCAGCTTGGTAGCAGGGGGCGATGGCTACACCTTC. This codes for CASSLVAGGDGYTF.

The gene calls are TRBV27 and TRBJ1-2, with D maybe TRBD1 (6 bases). This CDR3 spans 14 amino acids. The V gene lost 5 bases and the J gene lost 3 bases, with 13 bases spanning the gap. Germline-derived CDR1 and CDR2 are MNHEY and SMNVEV (reference sequence). CDR3 residues: CASSTVGHHYGYTF. CDR3 coding DNA: TGTGCCAGCAGTACCGTGGGACACCACTATGGCTACACCTTC.

This clonotype was counted between two and nine times. The CDR3 reads CASSTGQFNQPQHF. The CDR3 bases are TGTGCCAGCAGCACGGGACAGTTCAATCAGCCCCAGCATTTT. The chain uses TRBV6-2 or TRBV6-3 and TRBJ1-5; 7 nucleotides agree with TRBD1. Trimming cost V 6 bases and J 3 bases; bases outside gene matches: 5. Germline V CDR1 and CDR2: MNHEY, SVGEGT. CDR3 length: 14 amino acids.

The V gene is TRBV24-1, the J gene TRBJ2-5; tentatively, D is TRBD2 (5 bases). V shed 3 bases and J shed 1 base, with 14 bases lying between them. CDR1 KGHDR and CDR2 SFDVKD come from the germline V gene. This CDR3 has 16 residues. The CDR3 DNA is TGTGCCACCAGTGATGCCTCCCGGACTCGCCAAGAGACCCAGTACTTC. It yields the protein CATSDASRTRQETQYF.

This chain joins TRBV5-1 and TRBJ1-2; 7 bases are shared with TRBD1. Losses at the gene ends were 7 bases for V and 6 bases for J; bases not matched to a gene: 9. The CDR3 has 13 residues. Germline V gene sequence: CDR1 SGHRS, CDR2 YFSETQ. As DNA, the CDR3 is TGCGCCAGCGGGCCTGACAGGGCTAATGGCTACACCTTC. The encoded protein is CASGPDRANGYTF.

J is TRBJ2-1 and V is TRBV20-1; 14 nucleotides agree with TRBD2. The CDR3 length is 16 residues. V shed 5 bases and J 8 bases; nucleotides not matched to a gene: 11. Per the germline V gene, CDR1 is DFQATT and CDR2 is SNEGSKA (reference sequence). CDR3 DNA: TGCAGTGCTCCGACTAGCGGGAGGGCCGGTGGGGATGAGCAGTTCTTC. Translated, it gives CSAPTSGRAGGDEQFF.

This clonotype was recorded a few times. CDR3 residues: CASSSQGQGWAEQFF. The CDR3 DNA is TGTGCCAGCAGTTCCCAGGGACAGGGCTGGGCTGAGCAGTTCTTC. The chain links TRBV12-3 or TRBV12-4 to TRBJ2-1; 9 nucleotides agree with TRBD1. J gave up 9 bases and V 4 bases, and 10 bases lay outside the gene matches. CDR3 length: 15 residues.

This clonotype showed up just once. The genes are TRBV10-3 and TRBJ2-1; the match to TRBD2 covers 7 bases. The V gene's germline CDR1 is ENHRY and CDR2 SYGVKD. J gave up 4 bases and V 4 bases, and 4 bases lay outside the gene matches. This CDR3 has 14 residues. The CDR3 sequence: CAISVDSGYNEQFF. The CDR3 region has the DNA TGTGCCATCAGTGTTGATAGCGGGTACAATGAGCAGTTCTTC.

The gene calls are TRBV12-3 or TRBV12-4 and TRBJ1-2, with 8 bases fitting TRBD1. CDR3 length: 15 amino acids. V was pared by 0 bases and J by 8 bases, with 8 bases of the junction left unmatched. The CDR3 nucleotides read TGTGCCAGCAGTTTAGCCGGACAGGGCACCGGGGGCTACACCTTC. It yields the protein CASSLAGQGTGGYTF.

The chain has TRBV29-1 and TRBJ2-5; a possible D gene is TRBD1 (5 bases). Trimming removed 8 bases from V and 1 base from J, with 14 bases in between. The CDR3 is 13 residues long. Per the germline V gene, CDR1 is SQVTM and CDR2 is ANQGSEA. CDR3 residues: CSFRQPVQETQYF. CDR3 coding DNA: TGCAGCTTCAGACAGCCGGTCCAAGAGACCCAGTACTTC.

This clonotype showed up just a few times. The chain combines TRBV5-6 with TRBJ2-2; D uncertain. CDR1 and CDR2 from the germline V gene are SGHDT and YYEEEE. This CDR3 contains 15 residues. The V gene lost 2 bases and the J gene lost 4 bases, with 12 bases spanning the gap. CDR3: CASSFAVLGTGELFF. The DNA for the CDR3 is TGTGCCAGCAGCTTCGCGGTCCTAGGCACCGGGGAGCTGTTTTTT.

This clonotype appeared many times. The V and J genes are TRBV5-6 and TRBJ1-1, with D unclear. CDR1 is SGHDT and CDR2 is YYEEEE in the germline V gene. Trimming removed 4 bases at V and 7 bases at J, with 14 bases between. The CDR3 contains 13 residues. In DNA, the CDR3 is TGTGCCAGCAGCAACCCTTACGGAAATGAAGCTTTCTTT. Translating gives CASSNPYGNEAFF.